These T cell receptor beta chains were read from a single sample in a study of technical replicates of blood from a few donors. Profiled with immunoSEQ multiplex PCR; TCRdb holds only in-frame clones, not every one. The top ten hold under 0.3% of the sample, which has around 70,000 clones, 95% seen once. The sequencing input was T cells isolated from PBMCs. Receptor source: a human donor in good health. Each CDR3 is given with its conserved first and last residue. Fields, in order: V gene, D gene, J gene, clone size, CDR3 protein, CDR3 DNA. A D gene is named only where the DNA matches it firmly. Only some rows state a clone size, as once, few, many or a class for expanded clones.

v_gene: TRBV5-3; d_gene: TRBD2; j_gene: TRBJ2-4; abundance: -; CDR3aa: CARTPLTSGGPKNIQYF; CDR3nt: TGTGCCAGAACCCCACTCACCAGCGGGGGACCCAAAAACATTCAGTACTTC
v_gene: TRBV6-6; d_gene: TRBD1; j_gene: TRBJ1-2; abundance: -; CDR3aa: CASSLGTAYGYTF; CDR3nt: TGTGCCAGCAGCCTCGGGACAGCTTATGGCTACACCTTC
v_gene: TRBV5-1; d_gene: -; j_gene: TRBJ2-3; abundance: -; CDR3aa: CASSPPTGRRDTQYF; CDR3nt: TGCGCCAGCAGCCCCCCGACAGGCCGAAGGGATACGCAGTATTTT
v_gene: TRBV5-1; d_gene: -; j_gene: TRBJ2-2; abundance: -; CDR3aa: CASSLEVQGSNTGELFF; CDR3nt: TGCGCCAGCAGCTTGGAAGTGCAGGGGTCGAACACCGGGGAGCTGTTTTTT
v_gene: TRBV6-1; d_gene: -; j_gene: TRBJ2-7; abundance: -; CDR3aa: CASSDPFPNSARSYEQYF; CDR3nt: TGTGCCAGCAGTGATCCCTTCCCTAATTCCGCCCGCTCCTACGAGCAGTACTTC
v_gene: TRBV29-1; d_gene: -; j_gene: TRBJ2-7; abundance: -; CDR3aa: CSVESAGPSSYEQYF; CDR3nt: TGCAGCGTTGAAAGCGCGGGGCCGAGCTCCTACGAGCAGTACTTC
v_gene: TRBV10-2; d_gene: TRBD2; j_gene: TRBJ2-1; abundance: -; CDR3aa: CASRATSDEQFF; CDR3nt: TGCGCCAGCAGGGCTACTAGCGATGAGCAGTTCTTC
v_gene: TRBV4-1; d_gene: TRBD2; j_gene: TRBJ2-7; abundance: -; CDR3aa: CASSQDLDLAGAYEQYF; CDR3nt: TGCGCCAGCAGCCAAGACCTTGACCTAGCGGGAGCCTACGAGCAGTACTTC
v_gene: TRBV18; d_gene: -; j_gene: TRBJ2-7; abundance: -; CDR3aa: CASSPPSGSSYEQYF; CDR3nt: TGTGCCAGCTCACCACCGTCGGGGAGCTCCTACGAGCAGTACTTC
v_gene: TRBV6-1; d_gene: TRBD1; j_gene: TRBJ1-2; abundance: -; CDR3aa: CASSEIGGTAYVGYTF; CDR3nt: TGTGCCAGCAGTGAAATCGGCGGGACAGCCTACGTGGGCTACACCTTC
v_gene: TRBV27; d_gene: -; j_gene: TRBJ2-7; abundance: -; CDR3aa: CASSSGPYEQYF; CDR3nt: TGTGCCAGCAGTTCAGGGCCCTACGAGCAGTACTTC
v_gene: TRBV9; d_gene: TRBD1; j_gene: TRBJ2-7; abundance: -; CDR3aa: CASSPGQGAYEQYF; CDR3nt: TGTGCCAGCAGCCCGGGACAGGGGGCCTACGAGCAGTACTTC
v_gene: TRBV11-2; d_gene: -; j_gene: TRBJ1-1; abundance: -; CDR3aa: CASSLVRGAWTEAFF; CDR3nt: TGTGCCAGCAGCTTAGTACGGGGGGCATGGACTGAAGCTTTCTTT
v_gene: TRBV6-5; d_gene: -; j_gene: TRBJ2-7; abundance: -; CDR3aa: CASSYSILRSYEQYF; CDR3nt: TGTGCCAGCAGTTACTCCATCCTACGCTCCTACGAGCAGTACTTC
v_gene: TRBV6-5; d_gene: -; j_gene: TRBJ1-2; abundance: -; CDR3aa: CAVYRGAVEGYTF; CDR3nt: TGTGCCGTTTACCGTGGGGCAGTGGAGGGCTACACCTTC
v_gene: TRBV28; d_gene: -; j_gene: TRBJ1-5; abundance: -; CDR3aa: CASSLNWIDVMEDNQPQHF; CDR3nt: TGTGCCAGCAGCTTGAACTGGATAGATGTCATGGAGGACAATCAGCCCCAGCATTTT
v_gene: TRBV19; d_gene: TRBD1; j_gene: TRBJ1-2; abundance: once; CDR3aa: CASTSRGRGYGYTF; CDR3nt: TGTGCCAGTACCTCCAGGGGCAGGGGGTATGGCTACACCTTC
v_gene: TRBV7-2; d_gene: TRBD1; j_gene: TRBJ2-3; abundance: -; CDR3aa: CASSLGQPTDTQYF; CDR3nt: TGTGCCAGCAGCTTGGGACAGCCCACAGATACGCAGTATTTT
v_gene: TRBV9; d_gene: TRBD2; j_gene: TRBJ2-1; abundance: -; CDR3aa: CASSVTGLAGFNEQFF; CDR3nt: TGTGCCAGCAGCGTTACGGGACTAGCGGGGTTCAATGAGCAGTTCTTC
v_gene: TRBV6-5; d_gene: -; j_gene: TRBJ2-7; abundance: -; CDR3aa: CASSYSIAGSYEQYF; CDR3nt: TGTGCCAGCAGTTACTCGATCGCCGGGAGCTACGAGCAGTACTTC
v_gene: TRBV6-5; d_gene: TRBD1; j_gene: TRBJ1-4; abundance: -; CDR3aa: CASRGTGEGEKLFF; CDR3nt: TGTGCCAGCAGGGGGACAGGGGAAGGGGAAAAACTGTTTTTT
v_gene: TRBV7-8; d_gene: -; j_gene: TRBJ1-5; abundance: -; CDR3aa: CASSFSTPMVQPQHF; CDR3nt: TGTGCCAGCAGCTTTTCCACCCCTATGGTGCAGCCCCAGCATTTT
v_gene: TRBV30; d_gene: TRBD1; j_gene: TRBJ1-1; abundance: -; CDR3aa: CAWRGQGVTEAFF; CDR3nt: TGTGCCTGGAGGGGACAGGGGGTCACTGAAGCTTTCTTT
v_gene: TRBV27; d_gene: TRBD2; j_gene: TRBJ2-7; abundance: -; CDR3aa: CASRPHGTSGPYEQYF; CDR3nt: TGTGCCAGCAGACCTCACGGAACTAGCGGTCCCTACGAGCAGTACTTC
v_gene: TRBV27; d_gene: TRBD2; j_gene: TRBJ2-3; abundance: -; CDR3aa: CASSLLLAGKADTQYF; CDR3nt: TGTGCCAGCAGTTTATTACTAGCGGGAAAAGCAGATACGCAGTATTTT
v_gene: TRBV9; d_gene: TRBD2; j_gene: TRBJ2-2; abundance: -; CDR3aa: CASSEFHNSIAGGRSGELFF; CDR3nt: TGTGCCAGCAGCGAATTTCACAACTCCATAGCGGGAGGGCGCTCCGGGGAGCTGTTTTTT
v_gene: TRBV11-2; d_gene: -; j_gene: TRBJ1-3; abundance: -; CDR3aa: CASSPPLRDTIYF; CDR3nt: TGTGCCAGCAGCCCGCCCCTGAGAGACACCATATATTTT
v_gene: TRBV10-3; d_gene: TRBD1; j_gene: TRBJ1-2; abundance: -; CDR3aa: CAITNRDSLSYGYTF; CDR3nt: TGTGCCATCACCAACCGGGACAGCCTATCCTATGGCTACACCTTC
v_gene: TRBV5-1; d_gene: TRBD1; j_gene: TRBJ2-5; abundance: -; CDR3aa: CASTQGAGAETQYF; CDR3nt: TGCGCCAGCACCCAGGGGGCGGGTGCGGAGACCCAGTACTTC
v_gene: TRBV30; d_gene: -; j_gene: TRBJ2-1; abundance: -; CDR3aa: CAWSLSGKQFF; CDR3nt: TGTGCCTGGAGTCTATCAGGGAAGCAGTTCTTC
v_gene: TRBV6-1; d_gene: TRBD2; j_gene: TRBJ2-7; abundance: -; CDR3aa: CASSGGLALGYEQYF; CDR3nt: TGTGCCAGCAGTGGAGGACTAGCTCTCGGCTACGAGCAGTACTTC